One and the same sample provided the 27 T cell receptor beta chains below, sequenced in a study of T cell responses to AZD1222 COVID-19 vaccine. The protocol was immunoSEQ multiplex PCR, while the TCRdb copy is restricted to in-frame clones and leaves out a portion. The sample comprises around 160,000 clones, around 86% of which are singletons, and over 4% rests with the top ten. The source was peripheral blood, collected on day 0 of MenACWY control vaccination. All receptors come from an adult in good health.

This chain links TRBV13 with TRBJ2-5, with D possibly TRBD1 on 6 matching bases. Per germline, CDR1 PRHDT and CDR2 FYEKMQ (reference sequence). V lost 6 bases and J 5 bases, leaving 13 bases between the germline ends. The CDR3 loop spans 13 amino acids. CDR3 region: CASSTGYYETQYF. CDR3 sequence (DNA): TGTGCCAGCAGTACAGGGTATTACGAGACCCAGTACTTC.

The chain is built from TRBV4-2 and TRBJ2-7; D not resolved. Germline V gene data show CDR1 as LGHNA and CDR2 as YNFKEQ. The CDR3 is 13 residues long. V lost 3 bases and J lost 0, with 6 bases in between. For the CDR3, the DNA is TGTGCCAGCAGCCAGATTAGCTCCTACGAGCAGTACTTC. Amino acids: CASSQISSYEQYF.

The gene calls are TRBV5-6 and TRBJ1-3; no firm D call. The germline CDR1 and CDR2 sequences are SGHDT and YYEEEE. The V end was cut by 1 base, the J end by 1 base, with 12 bases between. The CDR3 runs 16 residues. CDR3 in DNA: TGTGCCAGCAGCTTGTTGTCAGGAAGATCTGGAAACACCATATATTTT. This gives the protein CASSLLSGRSGNTIYF.

V is TRBV27 and J is TRBJ1-3; D remains unclear. Germline values: CDR1 MNHEY, CDR2 SMNVEV (reference sequence). There are 13 residues in the CDR3. Trimming took 7 bases from V and 2 from J, leaving 9 bases between them. The CDR3: CASMSLPGNTIYF. The CDR3 DNA reads TGTGCCAGCATGTCTCTCCCTGGAAACACCATATATTTT.

This chain connects TRBV21-1 to TRBJ2-5. TRBV21-1 is shown as a pseudogene. This CDR3 spans 17 amino acids. This chain's CDR3 is CASSNSDEGTNQETQYF. The CDR3 DNA reads as TGTGCCAGCAGCAATTCGGACGAGGGGACCAATCAAGAGACCCAGTACTTC.

The chain employs TRBV3-1 (or the pseudogene TRBV3-2) and TRBJ2-3, with 7 bases identical to TRBD2. The J segment lost 2 bases and the V segment lost 3 bases, leaving 8 bases of the junction unmatched. Germline CDR1 LGHDT, CDR2 YNNKEL (reference sequence). This CDR3 is built from 16 residues. For the CDR3, the DNA is TGTGCCAGCAGCCAGCGAGAAGCGGGGCCCACAGATACGCAGTATTTT. It encodes CASSQREAGPTDTQYF.

There are a few counts of this clone. The rearrangement uses TRBV7-8 and TRBJ2-7; D perhaps matches TRBD1 (6 bases). The CDR3 is 13 amino acids. With 2 bases removed from V and 3 bases from J, the gap between germline ends came to 8 bases. In germline, CDR1 is SGHVS, CDR2 FQNEAQ. For the CDR3, the DNA is TGTGCCAGCAGCTTAAGGGGGATCTACGAGCAGTACGTC. Its protein product is CASSLRGIYEQYV.

The chain links TRBV4-2 to TRBJ2-6; 7 nucleotides line up with TRBD1. V dropped 2 bases and J dropped 4; count of bases not matched to a gene: 11. The CDR3 totals 18 residues. Germline values: CDR1 LGHNA, CDR2 YNFKEQ. CDR3 in DNA: TGTGCCAGCAGCCAAAATGCTGGACAGGCTAAGGGGGCCAACGTCCTGACTTTC. Translated: CASSQNAGQAKGANVLTF.

The chain is built from TRBV4-1 and TRBJ1-1; D gene uncertain. In germline, CDR1 is MGHRA, CDR2 YSYEKL. The CDR3 extends over 14 amino acids. V dropped 0 bases and J dropped 1 base, with 6 bases sitting between them. The CDR3 nucleotides read TGCGCCAGCAGCCAAGATCGGAGGAACACTGAAGCTTTCTTT. This gives the protein CASSQDRRNTEAFF.

In this sample, this clone turned up a few times. CDR3 coding DNA: TGTGCCAGCAGCTTTTCCCCAGACAGGGCGGATGGCTACACCTTC. As protein: CASSFSPDRADGYTF. The chain recombines TRBV7-9 with TRBJ1-2, with 7 bases identical to TRBD1. The CDR3 runs to 15 residues. V lost 3 bases and J lost 6; bases outside the gene matches: 10. Looked up from germline, CDR1 is SEHNR and CDR2 is FQNEAQ (reference sequence).

The rearrangement links TRBV18 to TRBJ1-2; D possibly corresponds to TRBD1 (5 bases). Germline V lookup: CDR1 KGHSH, CDR2 LQKENI. Trimming stripped 3 bases from V and 8 bases from J, with 16 bases between. The CDR3 is 14 amino acids. For the CDR3, the DNA is TGTGCCAGCTCACCGAGGGATGGGGCGCGGGGCTACACCTTC. This sequence encodes CASSPRDGARGYTF. The full variable domain, in which reference TRBV18 and TRBJ1-2 provide the parts outside the CDR3, is NAGVMQNPRHLVRRRGQEARLRCSPMKGHSHVYWYRQLPEEGLKFMVYLQKENIIDESGMPKERFSAEFPKEGPSILRIQQVVRGDSAAYFCASSPRDGARGYTFGSGTRLTVV.

This chain connects TRBV6-1 to TRBJ1-3; D not certain. The CDR3 totals 15 residues. Germline CDR1 and CDR2: MNHNS and SASEGT. V was cut by 0 bases and J by 0 bases, with 6 bases left in between. The CDR3 bases are TGTGCCAGCAGTGAAGCGTGGGTCTCTGGAAACACCATATATTTT. Amino acids: CASSEAWVSGNTIYF.

This chain uses TRBV9 with TRBJ2-1; the match to TRBD2 covers 8 bases. Unmatched junction bases numbered 5, after V lost 4 bases and J lost 2 bases. Per germline, CDR1 SGDLS and CDR2 YYNGEE. The CDR3 is 15 amino acids. CDR3 loop: CASSPSGGPYNEQFF. CDR3 DNA: TGTGCCAGCAGCCCGAGCGGGGGCCCCTACAATGAGCAGTTCTTC.

V gene TRBV5-6 combines with J gene TRBJ1-5, with 7 bases matching TRBD1. This CDR3 contains 15 residues. The germline V gene has CDR1 SGHDT and CDR2 YYEEEE. Trimming removed 1 base from V and 2 bases from J; junction bases left unmatched: 3. CDR3 amino acids: CASSLRQGGNQPQHF. As DNA, the CDR3 is TGTGCCAGCAGCTTGCGACAGGGAGGCAATCAGCCCCAGCATTTT.

The V call is TRBV19, the J call TRBJ1-2; a possible D gene is TRBD1 (5 bases). The CDR3 runs to 15 residues. Germline V lookup: CDR1 LNHDA, CDR2 SQIVND (reference sequence). The V gene lost 1 base and the J gene lost 3 bases, with 12 bases spanning the gap. The CDR3 DNA reads TGTGCCAGTAGTATAGGAGCAGGGACGGACTATGGCTACACCTTC. Translated, it gives CASSIGAGTDYGYTF.

The chain combines TRBV30 with TRBJ2-2; the D is unclear. The CDR3 length is 12 residues. Trimming shortened V by 4 bases and J by 6 bases, and 9 bases separated the two germline ends. Germline-derived CDR1 and CDR2 are GTSNPN and SVGIG (reference sequence). The CDR3 DNA follows: TGTGCCTGGACTTTAGGAGCCGGGGAGCTGTTTTTT. It yields the protein CAWTLGAGELFF.

This clone occurred once. The DNA for the CDR3 is TGTGCCAGTAGTAAGAGCCCTTACGATAATTCACCCCTCCACTTT. Protein sequence: CASSKSPYDNSPLHF. The rearrangement links TRBV19 to TRBJ1-6, with D uncertain. The CDR3 runs 15 residues. Between the trimmed V and J ends, which lost 4 bases and 5 bases, there was a span of 12 bases. The V gene's germline CDR1 is LNHDA and CDR2 SQIVND (reference sequence).

The chain has TRBV19 and TRBJ1-6; D gene uncertain. The CDR3 consists of 13 residues. The germline V and J ends were trimmed by 5 bases and 10 bases, with 12 bases remaining between them. Germline V gene lookup returns CDR1 LNHDA and CDR2 SQIVND (reference sequence). This chain's CDR3 is CASSSRSKSPLHF. CDR3 nucleotides: TGTGCCAGTAGTTCCCGCTCAAAATCACCCCTCCACTTT.

The rearrangement joins TRBV28 to TRBJ1-5, with D unclear. Germline CDR1 and CDR2: MDHEN and SYDVKM. This CDR3 has 15 amino acids. V was shortened by 3 bases and J by 0 bases, with 9 bases between the two germline ends. For the CDR3, the DNA is TGTGCCAGCAGTTTCCAGCCATATAGCAATCAGCCCCAGCATTTT. Translation: CASSFQPYSNQPQHF.

The CDR3 nucleotides are TGCAGTGCTAGTAACAGGAGAGAGACCCAGTACTTC. It is translated as CSASNRRETQYF. The chain couples TRBV20-1 to TRBJ2-5; TRBD1 might be the D (5 bases). This CDR3 comprises 12 residues. Germline CDR1 is DFQATT and CDR2 is SNEGSKA (reference sequence). Trimming pared 3 bases from V and 4 bases from J, leaving 9 bases between.

In this sample, this clone turned up once. This chain links TRBV7-3 with TRBJ2-2; TRBD1 aligns across 9 bases. V lost 5 bases, J lost 4 bases, and 8 bases stayed unmatched. This CDR3 has 16 amino acids. Germline V CDR1 and CDR2: SGHTA, FQGTGA. This CDR3 is CASSDYRGHGTGELFF. The CDR3 DNA reads as TGTGCCAGCAGCGATTACAGGGGGCATGGCACCGGGGAGCTGTTTTTT.

The genes are TRBV6-6 and TRBJ2-1; 11 nucleotides align to TRBD1. CDR1 is MNHNY, CDR2 SVGAGI, per germline (reference sequence). This CDR3 region has 14 residues. V was pared by 6 bases and J by 6 bases, with 4 bases of the junction left unmatched. CDR3 amino acids: CASRSGTGGNEQFF. In nucleotides, the CDR3 is TGTGCCAGCAGATCCGGGACAGGGGGCAATGAGCAGTTCTTC.

The V and J genes are TRBV2 and TRBJ2-3; TRBD1 aligns across 8 bases. Trimming removed 8 bases from V and 6 bases from J; junction bases left unmatched: 10. CDR1 is SNHLY and CDR2 is FYNNEI in the germline V gene. There are 14 residues in the CDR3. The CDR3 sequence is CASLRQGSFDTQYF. DNA for the CDR3: TGTGCCAGCCTTAGACAGGGGAGTTTTGATACGCAGTATTTT.

This sequence joins TRBV29-1 and TRBJ1-5; tentatively, D is TRBD1 (5 bases). V was trimmed by 5 bases and J by 0 bases, leaving 11 bases between them. Looked up from germline, CDR1 is SQVTM and CDR2 is ANQGSEA. The CDR3 loop spans 14 amino acids. CDR3 amino acids: CSVTGDDSNQPQHF. In DNA form, the CDR3 reads TGCAGCGTTACAGGAGACGATAGCAATCAGCCCCAGCATTTT.

This chain joins TRBV28 and TRBJ2-5, with 10 bases aligning to TRBD2. Germline V gene data show CDR1 as MDHEN and CDR2 as SYDVKM. The CDR3 sequence is 15 residues long. Unmatched junction bases numbered 9, after V lost 3 bases and J lost 8 bases. This CDR3 reads CASSFLAGGSGTQYF. CDR3 coding DNA: TGTGCCAGCAGTTTCTTAGCGGGGGGCTCAGGCACCCAGTACTTC.

DNA of the CDR3: TGTGCCAGCAGCTTACAAGACAGGGGGGTCTATGGCTACACCTTC. Translated, it gives CASSLQDRGVYGYTF. V is TRBV7-8 and J is TRBJ1-2; 9 positions agree with TRBD1. The CDR3 runs to 15 residues. Germline CDR1 SGHVS, CDR2 FQNEAQ. J was trimmed by 4 bases and V by 2 bases; bases with no gene match: 5.

This rearrangement joins TRBV12-3 or TRBV12-4 to TRBJ2-2; D is possibly TRBD1 or TRBD2 (5 bases each). The V end lost 6 bases, the J end lost 2 bases, and 7 bases lay between the germline ends. The CDR3 sequence is 13 residues long. DNA of the CDR3: TGTGCCAGCAGGGGGGAAAACACCGGGGAGCTGTTTTTT. This translates into CASRGENTGELFF.